The 9 T cell receptor beta chains below come from one sample, sequenced in a study of T cell repertoires in cytomegalovirus infection. TCRdb fed the reads into MiXCR, producing one record per CDR3 protein. This table holds 150,000 to 200,000 distinct CDR3 sequences, about 28% found once. The source material was PBMCs. The receptor set was obtained from a human donor in good health (CMV status not recorded). Some clones in this sample may be carry-over from other donors' samples.

This clonotype was found many times. The J gene is TRBJ2-7, the V gene TRBV11-2; TRBD2 agrees at 7 bases. The CDR3 is 12 amino acids. Germline-derived CDR1 and CDR2 are SGHAT and FQNNGV. J was trimmed by 6 bases and V by 8 bases; bases with no gene match: 7. CDR3 in DNA: TGTGCCAGCGGGTTAACGGGGGGCGAGCAGTACTTC. Translated: CASGLTGGEQYF.

This clonotype has just a few counts. This chain links TRBV5-5 with TRBJ2-1; D perhaps matches TRBD2 (6 bases). The CDR3 runs to 13 residues. CDR1 is SGHKS, CDR2 YYEKEE, per germline (reference sequence). V lost 6 bases, J lost 10 bases, and 17 bases lay in between. The CDR3 loop is CASTLGVREEQFF. The CDR3 DNA follows: TGTGCCAGCACCCTCGGAGTCCGGGAGGAGCAGTTCTTC.

The chain carries TRBV20-1 and TRBJ1-1; D might be TRBD1 (5 bases). The CDR3 consists of 15 residues. V lost 1 base and J lost 4, with 16 bases in between. CDR1 and CDR2 (germline): DFQATT, SNEGSKA (reference sequence). CDR3 nucleotides: TGCAGTGCTAGAGGGATGGGGGTACGCGGCACTGAAGCTTTCTTT. Its protein product is CSARGMGVRGTEAFF.

This clonotype was counted many times. J is TRBJ1-5 and V is TRBV15, with TRBD1 matching 8 bases. Germline V gene lookup returns CDR1 LNHNV and CDR2 YYDKDF (reference sequence). The CDR3 has 17 residues. Trimming cost V 5 bases and J 1 base; bases outside gene matches: 10. The CDR3 region has the DNA TGTGCCACCAGCCCAAGGGAGCGGGACAGGAGCAATCAGCCCCAGCATTTT. It specifies CATSPRERDRSNQPQHF.

This clonotype has only a few counts. The chain joins TRBV2 to TRBJ2-7; D is possibly TRBD1 (5 bases). The CDR3 consists of 15 residues. The V end was cut by 6 bases, the J end by 2 bases, with 17 bases between. Per the germline V gene, CDR1 is SNHLY and CDR2 is FYNNEI. For the CDR3, the DNA is TGTGCCAGCAGGTACCACAGGACGGGCACCTACGAGCAGTACTTC. The encoded protein is CASRYHRTGTYEQYF.

The chain employs TRBV5-1 and TRBJ1-1; 7 bases match TRBD1. This CDR3 contains 14 residues. Germline CDR1 SGHRS, CDR2 YFSETQ. The V and J ends lost 8 bases and 1 base, in that order; junction bases with no gene match: 8. CDR3: CARSPRTGNTEAFF. The CDR3 nucleotides read TGCGCCAGAAGCCCCCGGACAGGGAACACTGAAGCTTTCTTT.

In this sample, this clonotype turned up many times. The J gene is TRBJ1-2, the V gene TRBV7-2, with 7 bases fitting TRBD1. The CDR3 sequence is 13 residues long. The germline V gene encodes CDR1 SGHTA and CDR2 FQGNSA. The V and J ends lost 6 bases and 6 bases, in that order; junction bases with no gene match: 7. CDR3 loop: CASRRTGTDGYTF. The CDR3 DNA follows: TGTGCCAGCAGGCGAACCGGGACAGATGGCTACACCTTC. The full variable domain, rest sourced from reference TRBV7-2 and TRBJ1-2, is GAGVSQSPSNKVTEKGKDVELRCDPISGHTALYWYRQSLGQGLEFLIYFQGNSAPDKSGLPSDRFSAERTGGSVSTLTIQRTQQEDSAVYLCASRRTGTDGYTFGSGTRLTVV.

At least ten counts were recorded for this clonotype. The rearrangement uses TRBV29-1 and TRBJ2-3; the D gene is possibly TRBD1 (5 bases). The V end was cut by 3 bases, the J end by 3 bases, with 13 bases between. Per germline, CDR1 SQVTM and CDR2 ANQGSEA. This CDR3 has 14 amino acids. The CDR3 region is CSVDQGMETDTQYF. DNA of the CDR3: TGCAGCGTTGATCAGGGTATGGAGACAGATACGCAGTATTTT.

The sample holds many counts of this clonotype. The chain combines TRBV12-3 or TRBV12-4 with TRBJ2-5; unclear D gene. The V end lost 6 bases, the J end lost 1 base, and 9 bases lay between the germline ends. The CDR3 loop spans 13 amino acids. The CDR3 region is CASSPWRQETQYF. The CDR3 DNA is TGTGCCAGCAGCCCCTGGCGCCAAGAGACCCAGTACTTC.